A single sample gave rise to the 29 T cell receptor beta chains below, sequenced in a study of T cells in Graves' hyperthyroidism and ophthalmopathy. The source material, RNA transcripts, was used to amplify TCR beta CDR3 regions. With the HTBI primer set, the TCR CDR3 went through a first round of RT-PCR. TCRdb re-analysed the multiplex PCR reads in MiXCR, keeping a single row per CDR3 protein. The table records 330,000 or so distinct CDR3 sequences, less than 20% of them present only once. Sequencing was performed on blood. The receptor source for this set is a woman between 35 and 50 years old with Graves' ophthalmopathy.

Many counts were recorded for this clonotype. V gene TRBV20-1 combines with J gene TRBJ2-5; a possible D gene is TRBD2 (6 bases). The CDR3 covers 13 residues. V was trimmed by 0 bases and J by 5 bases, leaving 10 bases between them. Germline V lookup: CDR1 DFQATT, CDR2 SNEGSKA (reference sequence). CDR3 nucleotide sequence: TGCAGTGCTAGAGAGGCGGGAACGGAGACCCAGTACTTC. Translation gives CSAREAGTETQYF.

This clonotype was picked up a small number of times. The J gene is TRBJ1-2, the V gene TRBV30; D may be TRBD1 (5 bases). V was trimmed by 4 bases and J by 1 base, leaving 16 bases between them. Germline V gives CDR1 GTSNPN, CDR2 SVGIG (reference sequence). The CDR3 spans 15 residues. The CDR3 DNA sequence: TGTGCCTGGACCCGCCTGGGGGAAAATAACTATGGCTACACCTTC. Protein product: CAWTRLGENNYGYTF.

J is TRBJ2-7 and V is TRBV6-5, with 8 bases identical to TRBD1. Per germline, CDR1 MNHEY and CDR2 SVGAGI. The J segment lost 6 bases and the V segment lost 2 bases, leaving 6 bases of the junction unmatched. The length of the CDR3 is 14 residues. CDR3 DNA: TGTGCCAGCAGTTACCACCGGACAGGGACCGAGCAGTACTTC. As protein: CASSYHRTGTEQYF.

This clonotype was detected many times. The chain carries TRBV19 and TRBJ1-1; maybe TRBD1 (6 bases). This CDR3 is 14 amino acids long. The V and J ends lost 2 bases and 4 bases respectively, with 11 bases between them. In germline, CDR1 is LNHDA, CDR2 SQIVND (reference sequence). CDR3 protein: CASSIRGQITEAFF. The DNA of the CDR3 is TGTGCCAGTAGTATAAGAGGACAGATCACTGAAGCTTTCTTT.

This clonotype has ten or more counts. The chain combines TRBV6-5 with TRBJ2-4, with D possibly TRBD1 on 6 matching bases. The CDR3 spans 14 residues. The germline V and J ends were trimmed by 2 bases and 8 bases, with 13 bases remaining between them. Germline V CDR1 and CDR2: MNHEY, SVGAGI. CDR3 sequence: CASSYSRGLDIQYF. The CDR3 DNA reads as TGTGCCAGCAGTTACAGCAGGGGTCTAGACATTCAGTACTTC.

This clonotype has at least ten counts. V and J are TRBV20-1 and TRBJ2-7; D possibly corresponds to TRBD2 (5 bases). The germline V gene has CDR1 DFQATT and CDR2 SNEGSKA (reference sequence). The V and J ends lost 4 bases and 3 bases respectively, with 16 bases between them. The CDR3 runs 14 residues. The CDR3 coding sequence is TGCAGTGCTAAAACTGGGAGCGGTTACTACGAGCAGTACTTC. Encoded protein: CSAKTGSGYYEQYF.

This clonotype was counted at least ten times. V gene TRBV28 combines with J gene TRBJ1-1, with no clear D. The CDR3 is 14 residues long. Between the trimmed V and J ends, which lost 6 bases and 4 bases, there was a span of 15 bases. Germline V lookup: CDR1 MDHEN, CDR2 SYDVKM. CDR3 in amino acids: CASSPPGVPTEAFF. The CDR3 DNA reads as TGTGCCAGCAGCCCGCCCGGGGTTCCCACTGAAGCTTTCTTT.

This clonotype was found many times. The CDR3 DNA reads TGTGCCAGCAGCGTACACGGGACTAGTCTCCCCACCGGGGAGCTGTTTTTT. Translated: CASSVHGTSLPTGELFF. V gene TRBV9 combines with J gene TRBJ2-2, with 8 nucleotides matching TRBD2. J gave up 4 bases and V 1 base, and 9 bases lay outside the gene matches. Germline V gene sequence: CDR1 SGDLS, CDR2 YYNGEE. CDR3 length: 17 residues. The full variable domain, with the rest looked up from reference TRBV9 and TRBJ2-2, is DSGVTQTPKHLITATGQRVTLRCSPRSGDLSVYWYQQSLDQGLQFLIQYYNGEERAKGNILERFSAQQFPDLHSELNLSSLELGDSALYFCASSVHGTSLPTGELFFGEGSRLTVL.

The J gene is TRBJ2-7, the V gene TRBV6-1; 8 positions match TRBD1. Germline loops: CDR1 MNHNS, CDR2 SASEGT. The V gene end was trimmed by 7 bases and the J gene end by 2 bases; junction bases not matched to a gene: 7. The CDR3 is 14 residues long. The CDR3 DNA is TGTGCCAGCAATCAAGGGACAGGACCCTACGAGCAGTACTTC. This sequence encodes CASNQGTGPYEQYF.

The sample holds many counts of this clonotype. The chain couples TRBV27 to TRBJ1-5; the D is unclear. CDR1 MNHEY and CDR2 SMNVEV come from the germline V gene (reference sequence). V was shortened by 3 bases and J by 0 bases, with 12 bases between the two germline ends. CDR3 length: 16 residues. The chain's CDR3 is CASSLAGGNSNQPQHF. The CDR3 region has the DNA TGTGCCAGCAGTTTGGCGGGAGGGAATAGCAATCAGCCCCAGCATTTT.

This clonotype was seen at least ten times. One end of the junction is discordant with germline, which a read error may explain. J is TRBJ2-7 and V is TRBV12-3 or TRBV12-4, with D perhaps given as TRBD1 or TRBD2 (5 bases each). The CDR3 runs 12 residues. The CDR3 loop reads CASRSQGVPTNF. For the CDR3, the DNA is TGTGCCAGCAGGTCCCAGGGAGTCCCGACCAACTTC.

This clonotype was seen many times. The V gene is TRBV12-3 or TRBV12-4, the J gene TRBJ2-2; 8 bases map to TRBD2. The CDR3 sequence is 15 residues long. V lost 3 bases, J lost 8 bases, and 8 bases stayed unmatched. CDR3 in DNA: TGTGCCAGCAGTTTTCCCGGGAGGGCCGGGGGGGAGCTGTTTTTT. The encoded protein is CASSFPGRAGGELFF.

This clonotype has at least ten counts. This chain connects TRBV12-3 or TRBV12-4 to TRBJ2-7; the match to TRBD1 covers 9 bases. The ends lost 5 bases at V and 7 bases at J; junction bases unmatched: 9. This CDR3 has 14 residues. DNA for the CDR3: TGTGCCAGCAGTACCGGGACAGGGTACTTTGAGCAGTACTTC. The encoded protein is CASSTGTGYFEQYF.

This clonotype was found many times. CDR3 sequence: CASSPSGLAGGVQYF. The DNA of the CDR3 is TGTGCCAGCAGCCCCTCCGGACTAGCGGGAGGGGTGCAGTACTTC. The chain carries TRBV7-2 and TRBJ2-7; 15 positions match TRBD2. J gave up 9 bases and V 5 bases, and 8 bases lay outside the gene matches. Germline V lookup: CDR1 SGHTA, CDR2 FQGNSA. The CDR3 sequence is 15 residues long.

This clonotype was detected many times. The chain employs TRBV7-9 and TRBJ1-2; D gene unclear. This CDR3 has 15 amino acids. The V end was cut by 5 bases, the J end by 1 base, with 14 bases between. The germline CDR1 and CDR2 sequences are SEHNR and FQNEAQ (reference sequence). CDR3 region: CASSPITPNNYGYTF. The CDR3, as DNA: TGTGCCAGCAGCCCCATAACTCCAAATAACTATGGCTACACCTTC.

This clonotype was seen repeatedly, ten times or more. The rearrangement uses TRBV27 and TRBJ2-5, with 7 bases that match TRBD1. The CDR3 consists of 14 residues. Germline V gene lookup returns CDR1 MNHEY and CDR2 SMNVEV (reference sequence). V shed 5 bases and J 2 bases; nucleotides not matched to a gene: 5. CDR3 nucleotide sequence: TGTGCCAGCAGTAAAACAGGGGCGCAAGAGACCCAGTACTTC. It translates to CASSKTGAQETQYF.

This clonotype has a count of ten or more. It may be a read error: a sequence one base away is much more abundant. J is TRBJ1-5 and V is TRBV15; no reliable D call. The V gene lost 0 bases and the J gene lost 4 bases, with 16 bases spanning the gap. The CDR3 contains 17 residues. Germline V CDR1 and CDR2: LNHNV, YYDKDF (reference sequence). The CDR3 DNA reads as TGTGCCACCAGCAGAGATCTAAGCGCGACTGAAAATCAGCCCCAGCATTTT. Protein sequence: CATSRDLSATENQPQHF.

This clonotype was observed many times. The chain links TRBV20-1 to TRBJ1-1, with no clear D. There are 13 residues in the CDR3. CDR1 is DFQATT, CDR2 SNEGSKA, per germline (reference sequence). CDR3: CSAAGRLNTEAFF. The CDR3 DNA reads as TGCAGCGCCGCTGGCAGATTGAACACTGAAGCTTTCTTT.

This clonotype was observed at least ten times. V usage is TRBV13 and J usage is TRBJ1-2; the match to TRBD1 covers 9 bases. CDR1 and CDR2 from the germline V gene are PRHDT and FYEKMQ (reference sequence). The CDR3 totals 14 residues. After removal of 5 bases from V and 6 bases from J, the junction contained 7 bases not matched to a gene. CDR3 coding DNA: TGTGCCAGCAGCGGGGGACAGGGATTCGATGGCTACACCTTC. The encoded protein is CASSGGQGFDGYTF.

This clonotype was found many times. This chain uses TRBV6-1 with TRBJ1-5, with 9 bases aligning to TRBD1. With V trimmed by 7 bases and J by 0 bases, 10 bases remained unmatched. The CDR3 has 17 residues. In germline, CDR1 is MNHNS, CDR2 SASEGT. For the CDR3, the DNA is TGTGCCAGCAACCTGGGACAGGGAGCTTTTAGCAATCAGCCCCAGCATTTT. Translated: CASNLGQGAFSNQPQHF.

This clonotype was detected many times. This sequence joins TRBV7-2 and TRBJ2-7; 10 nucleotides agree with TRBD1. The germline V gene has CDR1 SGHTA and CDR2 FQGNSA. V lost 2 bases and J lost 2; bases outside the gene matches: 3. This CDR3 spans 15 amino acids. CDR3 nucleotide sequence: TGTGCCAGCAGCTTAAGCGGACAGGGGGCCTACGAGCAGTACTTC. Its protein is CASSLSGQGAYEQYF.

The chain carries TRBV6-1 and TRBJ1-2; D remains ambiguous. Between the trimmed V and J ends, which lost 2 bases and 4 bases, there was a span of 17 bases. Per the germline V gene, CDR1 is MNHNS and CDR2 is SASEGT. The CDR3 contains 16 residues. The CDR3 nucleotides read TGTGCCAGCAGTGAAACACTCCAATTCCGGGCCTATGGCTACACCTTC. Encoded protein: CASSETLQFRAYGYTF.

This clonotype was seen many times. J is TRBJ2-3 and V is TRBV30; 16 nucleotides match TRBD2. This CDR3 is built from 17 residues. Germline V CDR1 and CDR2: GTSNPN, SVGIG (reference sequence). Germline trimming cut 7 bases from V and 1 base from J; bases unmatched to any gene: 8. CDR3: CASGLAGGRSRTDTQYF. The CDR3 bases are TGTGCCTCGGGACTAGCGGGAGGGAGGTCCCGCACAGATACGCAGTATTTT.

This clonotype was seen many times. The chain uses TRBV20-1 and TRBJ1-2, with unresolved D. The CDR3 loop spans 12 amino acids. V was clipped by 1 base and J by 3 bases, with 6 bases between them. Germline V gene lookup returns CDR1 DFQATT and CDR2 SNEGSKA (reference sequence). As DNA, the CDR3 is TGCAGTGCTAGAGGACGGTACTATGGCTACACCTTC. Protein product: CSARGRYYGYTF.

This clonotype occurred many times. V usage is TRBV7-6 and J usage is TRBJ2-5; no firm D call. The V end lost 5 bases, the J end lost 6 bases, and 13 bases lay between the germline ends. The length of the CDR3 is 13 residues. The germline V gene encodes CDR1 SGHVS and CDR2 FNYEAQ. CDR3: CASSLGVEQTQYF. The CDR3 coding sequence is TGTGCCAGCAGCCTAGGAGTCGAACAGACCCAGTACTTC.

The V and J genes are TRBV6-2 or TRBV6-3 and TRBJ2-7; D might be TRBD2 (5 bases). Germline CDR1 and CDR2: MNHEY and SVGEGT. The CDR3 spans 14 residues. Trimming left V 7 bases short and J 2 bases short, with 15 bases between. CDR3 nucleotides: TGTGCCAGCATCAACGGTCGGGGTGCCTACGAGCAGTACTTC. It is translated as CASINGRGAYEQYF.

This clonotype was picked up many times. CDR3 region: CASSQDISPWSSYEQYF. The CDR3, as DNA: TGTGCCAGCAGCCAAGATATCTCTCCTTGGAGCTCCTACGAGCAGTACTTC. The chain employs TRBV3-2 and TRBJ2-7. TRBV3-2 is marked as a pseudogene. The CDR3 length is 17 residues.

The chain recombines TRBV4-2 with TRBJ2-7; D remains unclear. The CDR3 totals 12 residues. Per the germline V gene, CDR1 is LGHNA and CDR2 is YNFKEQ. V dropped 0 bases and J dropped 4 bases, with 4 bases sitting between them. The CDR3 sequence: CASSQEGYEQYF. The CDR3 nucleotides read TGTGCCAGCAGCCAAGAAGGTTACGAGCAGTACTTC.

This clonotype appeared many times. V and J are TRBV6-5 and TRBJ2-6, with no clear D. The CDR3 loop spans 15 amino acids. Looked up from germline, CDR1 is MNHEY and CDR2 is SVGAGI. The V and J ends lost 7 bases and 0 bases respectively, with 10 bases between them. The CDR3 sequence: CASKSTSSGANVLTF. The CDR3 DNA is TGTGCCAGCAAGTCGACGAGCTCTGGGGCCAACGTCCTGACTTTC.